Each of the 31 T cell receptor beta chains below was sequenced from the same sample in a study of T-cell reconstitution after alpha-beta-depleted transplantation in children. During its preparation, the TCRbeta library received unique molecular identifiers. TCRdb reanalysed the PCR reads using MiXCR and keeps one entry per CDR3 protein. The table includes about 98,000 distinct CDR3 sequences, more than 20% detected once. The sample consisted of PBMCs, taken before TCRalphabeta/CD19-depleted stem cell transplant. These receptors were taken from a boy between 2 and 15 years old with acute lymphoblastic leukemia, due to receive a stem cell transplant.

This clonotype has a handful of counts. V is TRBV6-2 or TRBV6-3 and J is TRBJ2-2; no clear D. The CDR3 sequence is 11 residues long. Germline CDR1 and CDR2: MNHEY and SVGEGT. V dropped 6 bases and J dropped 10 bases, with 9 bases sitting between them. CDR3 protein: CASSLREELFF. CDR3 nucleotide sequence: TGTGCCAGCAGCCTTCGTGAGGAGCTGTTTTTT.

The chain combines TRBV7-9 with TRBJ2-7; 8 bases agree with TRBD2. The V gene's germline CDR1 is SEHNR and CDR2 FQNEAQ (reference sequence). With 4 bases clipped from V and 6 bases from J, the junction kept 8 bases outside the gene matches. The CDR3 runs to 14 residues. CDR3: CASSSTSGSAEQYF. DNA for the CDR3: TGTGCCAGCAGCTCTACCAGCGGGAGTGCCGAGCAGTACTTC.

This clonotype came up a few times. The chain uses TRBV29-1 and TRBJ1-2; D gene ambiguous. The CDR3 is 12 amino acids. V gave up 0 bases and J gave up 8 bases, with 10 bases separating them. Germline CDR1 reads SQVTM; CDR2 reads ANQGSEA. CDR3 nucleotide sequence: TGCAGCGTTGAAGATCTGAGTGGCGGCTACACCTTC. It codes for CSVEDLSGGYTF.

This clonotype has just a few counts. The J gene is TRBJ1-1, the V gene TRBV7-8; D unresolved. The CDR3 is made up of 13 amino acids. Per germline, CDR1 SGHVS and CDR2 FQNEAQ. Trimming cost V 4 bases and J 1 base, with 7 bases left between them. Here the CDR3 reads CASSWTENTEAFF. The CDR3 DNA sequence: TGTGCCAGCAGCTGGACGGAGAACACTGAAGCTTTCTTT.

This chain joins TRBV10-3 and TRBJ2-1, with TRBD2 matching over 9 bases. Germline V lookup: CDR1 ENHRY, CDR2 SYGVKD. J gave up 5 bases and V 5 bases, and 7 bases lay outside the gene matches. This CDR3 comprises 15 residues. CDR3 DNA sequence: TGTGCCATCAGTACCGCGGGAGGGCCTCACAATGAGCAGTTCTTC. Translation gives CAISTAGGPHNEQFF.

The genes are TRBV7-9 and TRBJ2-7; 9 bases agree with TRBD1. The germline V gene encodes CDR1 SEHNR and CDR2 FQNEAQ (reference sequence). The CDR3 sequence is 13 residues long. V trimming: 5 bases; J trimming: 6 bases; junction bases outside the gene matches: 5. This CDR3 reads CASSRDRASEQYF. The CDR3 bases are TGTGCCAGCAGCCGGGACAGGGCATCCGAGCAGTACTTC. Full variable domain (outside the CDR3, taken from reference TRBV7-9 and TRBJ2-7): DTGVSQNPRHKITKRGQNVTFRCDPISEHNRLYWYRQTLGQGPEFLTYFQNEAQLEKSRLLSDRFSAERPKGSFSTLEIQRTEQGDSAMYLCASSRDRASEQYFGPGTRLTVT.

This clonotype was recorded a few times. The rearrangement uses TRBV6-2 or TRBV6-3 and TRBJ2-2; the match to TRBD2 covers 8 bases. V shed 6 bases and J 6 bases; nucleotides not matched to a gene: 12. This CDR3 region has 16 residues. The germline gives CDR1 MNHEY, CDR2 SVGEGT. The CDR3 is CASSPRIAGGPGELFF. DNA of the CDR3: TGTGCCAGCAGCCCCCGAATCGCGGGAGGACCCGGGGAGCTGTTTTTT.

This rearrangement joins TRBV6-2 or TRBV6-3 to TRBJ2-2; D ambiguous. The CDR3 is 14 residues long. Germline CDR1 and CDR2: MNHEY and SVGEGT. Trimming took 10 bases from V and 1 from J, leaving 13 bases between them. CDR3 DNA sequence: TGTGCCATCCCCAGTAGGGAGAACACCGGGGAGCTGTTTTTT. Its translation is CAIPSRENTGELFF.

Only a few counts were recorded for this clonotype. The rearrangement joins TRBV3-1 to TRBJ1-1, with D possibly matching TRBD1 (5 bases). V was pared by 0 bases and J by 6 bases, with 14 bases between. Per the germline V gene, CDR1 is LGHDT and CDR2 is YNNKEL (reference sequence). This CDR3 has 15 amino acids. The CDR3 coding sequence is TGTGCCAGCAGCCAAGATCCGGGAATAGGGGCTGAAGCTTTCTTT. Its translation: CASSQDPGIGAEAFF.

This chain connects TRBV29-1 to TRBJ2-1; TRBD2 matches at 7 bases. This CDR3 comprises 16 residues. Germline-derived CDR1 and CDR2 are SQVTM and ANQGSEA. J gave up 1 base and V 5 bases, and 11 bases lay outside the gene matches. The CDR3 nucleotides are TGCAGCGTTATTAGACCCAGCGGGACGTCCTACAATGAGCAGTTCTTC. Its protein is CSVIRPSGTSYNEQFF.

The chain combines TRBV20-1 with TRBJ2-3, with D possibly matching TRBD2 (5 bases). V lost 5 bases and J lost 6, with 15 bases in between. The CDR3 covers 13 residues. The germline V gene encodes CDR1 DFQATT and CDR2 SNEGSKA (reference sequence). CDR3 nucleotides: TGCAGTGCTGGCGGAGGCGGCGGGGATACGCAGTATTTT. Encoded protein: CSAGGGGGDTQYF.

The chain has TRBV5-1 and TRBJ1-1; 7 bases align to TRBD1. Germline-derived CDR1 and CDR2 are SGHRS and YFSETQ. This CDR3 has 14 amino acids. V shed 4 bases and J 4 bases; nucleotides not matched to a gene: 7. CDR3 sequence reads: CASSRQGGGTEAFF. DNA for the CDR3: TGCGCCAGCAGCCGACAGGGTGGGGGCACTGAAGCTTTCTTT.

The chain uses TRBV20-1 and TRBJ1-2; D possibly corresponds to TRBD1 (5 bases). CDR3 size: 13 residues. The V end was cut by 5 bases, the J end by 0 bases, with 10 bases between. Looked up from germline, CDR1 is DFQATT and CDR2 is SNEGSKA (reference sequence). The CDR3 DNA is TGCAGTGCTGAGGACAACGCTAACTATGGCTACACCTTC. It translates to CSAEDNANYGYTF.

In DNA form, the CDR3 reads TGCGCCAGCAGCCAAGCAGGGGGAGCTTGGCAGACCAGATATGGCTACACCTTC. Protein product: CASSQAGGAWQTRYGYTF. The gene calls are TRBV4-3 and TRBJ1-2; 7 nucleotides agree with TRBD1. CDR1 LGHNA and CDR2 YSLEER come from the germline V gene. The ends lost 1 base at V and 5 bases at J; junction bases unmatched: 16. The CDR3 loop spans 18 amino acids.

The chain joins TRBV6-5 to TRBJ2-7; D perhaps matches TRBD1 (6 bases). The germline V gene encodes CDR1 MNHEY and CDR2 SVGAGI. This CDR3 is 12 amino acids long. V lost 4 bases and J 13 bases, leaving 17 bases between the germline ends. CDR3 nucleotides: TGTGCCAGCAGTTCCCAAACAGGGAAAGGCTACTTC. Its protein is CASSSQTGKGYF.

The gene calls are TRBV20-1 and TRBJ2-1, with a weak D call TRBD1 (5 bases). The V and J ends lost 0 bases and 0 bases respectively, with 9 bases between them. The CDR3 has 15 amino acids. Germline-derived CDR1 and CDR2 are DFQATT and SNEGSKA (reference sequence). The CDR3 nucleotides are TGCAGTGCTAGAGATCGAAGGGGCTCCTACAATGAGCAGTTCTTC. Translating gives CSARDRRGSYNEQFF.

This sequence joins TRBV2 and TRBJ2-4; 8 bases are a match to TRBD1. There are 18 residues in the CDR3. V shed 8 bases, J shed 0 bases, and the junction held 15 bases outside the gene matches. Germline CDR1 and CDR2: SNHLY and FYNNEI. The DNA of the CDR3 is TGTGCCAGCGGAACCGGGACAGGTGGCCCTCTAGCCAAAAACATTCAGTACTTC. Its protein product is CASGTGTGGPLAKNIQYF.

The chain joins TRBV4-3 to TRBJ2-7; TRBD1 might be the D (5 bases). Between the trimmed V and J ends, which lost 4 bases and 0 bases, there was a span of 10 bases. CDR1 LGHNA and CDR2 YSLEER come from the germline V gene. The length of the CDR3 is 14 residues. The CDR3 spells CASSLTATSYEQYF. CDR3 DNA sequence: TGCGCCAGCAGCCTGACAGCCACCTCCTACGAGCAGTACTTC.

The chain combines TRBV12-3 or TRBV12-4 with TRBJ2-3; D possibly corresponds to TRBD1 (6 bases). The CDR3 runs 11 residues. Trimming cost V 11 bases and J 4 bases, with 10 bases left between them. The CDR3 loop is CASYRADTQYF. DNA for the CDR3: TGTGCCTCCTACAGGGCAGATACGCAGTATTTT.

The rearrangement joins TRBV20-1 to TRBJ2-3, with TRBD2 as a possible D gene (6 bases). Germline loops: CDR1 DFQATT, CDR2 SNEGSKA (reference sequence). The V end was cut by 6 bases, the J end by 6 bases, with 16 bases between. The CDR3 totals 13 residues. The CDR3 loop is CSARLVGGDTQYF. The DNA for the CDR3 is TGCAGTGCCAGACTAGTTGGAGGGGATACGCAGTATTTT.

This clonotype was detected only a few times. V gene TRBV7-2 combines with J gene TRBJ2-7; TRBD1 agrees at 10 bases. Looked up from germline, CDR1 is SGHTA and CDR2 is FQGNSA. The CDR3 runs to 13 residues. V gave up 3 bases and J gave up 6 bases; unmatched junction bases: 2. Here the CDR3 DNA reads TGTGCCAGCAGCTTGACAGGGGGCTCCGAGCAGTACTTC. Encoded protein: CASSLTGGSEQYF.

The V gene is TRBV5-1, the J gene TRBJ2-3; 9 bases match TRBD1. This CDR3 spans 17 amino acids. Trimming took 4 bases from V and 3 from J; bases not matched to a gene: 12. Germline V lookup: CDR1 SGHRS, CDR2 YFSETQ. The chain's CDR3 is CASSPPPGQGPTDTQYF. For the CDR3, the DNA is TGCGCCAGCAGCCCGCCACCGGGACAGGGTCCAACAGATACGCAGTATTTT.

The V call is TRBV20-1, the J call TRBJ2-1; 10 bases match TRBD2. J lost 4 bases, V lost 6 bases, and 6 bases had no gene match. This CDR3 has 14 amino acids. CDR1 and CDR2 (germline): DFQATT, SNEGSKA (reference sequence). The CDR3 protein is CSARGLAQYNEQFF. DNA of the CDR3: TGCAGTGCCAGGGGACTAGCGCAATACAATGAGCAGTTCTTC.

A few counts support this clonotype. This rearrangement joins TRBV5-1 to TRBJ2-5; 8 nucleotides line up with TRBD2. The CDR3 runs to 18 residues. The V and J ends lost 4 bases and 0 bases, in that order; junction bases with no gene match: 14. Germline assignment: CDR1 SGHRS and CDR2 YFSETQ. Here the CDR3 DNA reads TGCGCCAGCAGCCTAGGGGTACTAGCGGATCTGTACCAAGAGACCCAGTACTTC. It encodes CASSLGVLADLYQETQYF.

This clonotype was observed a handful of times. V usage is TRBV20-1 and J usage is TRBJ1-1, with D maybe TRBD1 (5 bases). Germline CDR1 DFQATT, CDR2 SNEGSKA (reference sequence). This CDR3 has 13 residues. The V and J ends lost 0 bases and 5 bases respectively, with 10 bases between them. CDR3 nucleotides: TGCAGTGCTAGAGATCCAAGGGGTACTGAAGCTTTCTTT. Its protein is CSARDPRGTEAFF.

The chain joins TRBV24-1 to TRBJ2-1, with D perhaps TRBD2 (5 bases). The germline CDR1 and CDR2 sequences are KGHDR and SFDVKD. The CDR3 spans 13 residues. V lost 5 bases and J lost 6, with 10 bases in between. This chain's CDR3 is CATSAGLINEQFF. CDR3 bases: TGTGCCACCAGTGCTGGACTCATCAATGAGCAGTTCTTC.

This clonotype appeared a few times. The CDR3 is CSVRMADTQYF. The CDR3 DNA sequence: TGCAGCGTTAGGATGGCAGATACGCAGTATTTT. The genes are TRBV29-1 and TRBJ2-3, with D uncertain. Trimming cost V 5 bases and J 4 bases, with 7 bases left between them. The germline gives CDR1 SQVTM, CDR2 ANQGSEA. The CDR3 is 11 residues long.

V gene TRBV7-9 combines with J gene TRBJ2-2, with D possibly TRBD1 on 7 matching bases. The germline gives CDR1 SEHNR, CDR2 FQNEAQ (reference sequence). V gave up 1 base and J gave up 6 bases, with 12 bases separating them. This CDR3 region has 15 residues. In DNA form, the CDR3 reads TGTGCCAGCAGCTTAGAGACAGGGAGGCCCGGGGAGCTGTTTTTT. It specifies CASSLETGRPGELFF. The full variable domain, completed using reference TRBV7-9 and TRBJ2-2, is DTGVSQNPRHKITKRGQNVTFRCDPISEHNRLYWYRQTLGQGPEFLTYFQNEAQLEKSRLLSDRFSAERPKGSFSTLEIQRTEQGDSAMYLCASSLETGRPGELFFGEGSRLTVL.

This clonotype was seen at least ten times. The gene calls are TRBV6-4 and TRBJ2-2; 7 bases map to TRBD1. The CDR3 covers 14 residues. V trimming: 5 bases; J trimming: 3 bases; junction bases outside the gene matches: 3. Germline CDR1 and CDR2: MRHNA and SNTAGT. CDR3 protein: CASSKGQDTGELFF. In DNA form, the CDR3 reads TGTGCCAGCAGTAAAGGACAGGACACCGGGGAGCTGTTTTTT.

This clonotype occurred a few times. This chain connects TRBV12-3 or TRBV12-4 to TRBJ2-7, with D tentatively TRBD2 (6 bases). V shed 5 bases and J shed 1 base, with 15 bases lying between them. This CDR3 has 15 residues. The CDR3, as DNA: TGTGCCAGCAGTCGTAGCGGAGGACCGTCCTACGAGCAGTACTTC. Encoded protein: CASSRSGGPSYEQYF.

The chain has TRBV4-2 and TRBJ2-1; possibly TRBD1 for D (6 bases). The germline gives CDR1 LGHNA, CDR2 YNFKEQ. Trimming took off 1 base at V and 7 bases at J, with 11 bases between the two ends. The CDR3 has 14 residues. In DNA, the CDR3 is TGTGCCAGCAGCCAAGGGGAGACAGGTAATGAGCAGTTCTTC. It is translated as CASSQGETGNEQFF.